The present entry profiles one T cell receptor (beta chain) with its context. Its antigen is not identified. The sample is drawn from a study of identical twins. Overall study findings and caveats: There is a chance that invariant MAIT and iNKT cells partially muddied zero-insertion analyses. Clonotypes of the beta chain that were abundant in cord blood carried fewer insertions (memory repertoires showed none).

With V trimmed by 3 bases and J by 8 bases, 17 bases remained unmatched. Germline V CDR1 and CDR2: DFQATT, SNEGSKA (reference sequence). The CDR3 is 17 amino acids. One entry per CDR3 protein results from TCRdb running MiXCR on the 5' RACE reads. The sample has about 1.7 million distinct CDR3 sequences; 32% are singletons. The sequenced sample consisted of cord blood. This sequence originates from a newborn girl in good health. The chain is built from TRBV20-1 and TRBJ1-4; TRBD1 aligns across 8 bases. This CDR3 is CSASPGTGILLGEKLFF. The DNA of the CDR3 is TGCAGTGCTAGCCCCGGGACAGGCATCTTACTTGGGGAAAAACTGTTTTTT.